These T cell receptor beta chains were read from a single sample in a study of blood T cell repertoires in COVID-19. Data came from immunoSEQ multiplex PCR; TCRdb stores just in-frame clones and leaves some out. The data show roughly 46,000 clones, 86% seen once. The sample comprised PBMCs or T cells enriched from blood (not recorded which). The receptors here all came from a woman in her 50s who had recovered from COVID-19. CDR3s leave out the opening cysteine and the closing phenylalanine or tryptophan. The order of the fields is V gene, CDR3 length, J gene, CDR3 protein.

V: TRBV19
length: 10
J: TRBJ2-5
CDR3: ASSAGRETQY

V: TRBV7-9
length: 12
J: TRBJ2-5
CDR3: ASSSRTSGGDQY

V: TRBV5-5
length: 13
J: TRBJ1-4
CDR3: ASSLAEFRDEKLF

V: TRBV27
length: 14
J: TRBJ2-7
CDR3: ASSLMGQGGRYEQY

V: TRBV3-1/TRBV3-2
length: 13
J: TRBJ2-3
CDR3: ASSLGQSSRDTQY

V: TRBV6-5
length: 12
J: TRBJ2-5
CDR3: ASSYSQGQETQY

V: TRBV5-4
length: 15
J: TRBJ2-7
CDR3: ASSAMRGGAGSYEQY

V: TRBV5-1
length: 14
J: TRBJ2-7
CDR3: ASSLEVLAGVAAQY

V: TRBV5-1
length: 13
J: TRBJ1-6
CDR3: ASSPSGTDDSPLH

V: TRBV18
length: 10
J: TRBJ2-1
CDR3: ASSRQDNEQF

V: TRBV6-1
length: 14
J: TRBJ2-7
CDR3: ASSESKILRTYEQY

V: TRBV6-2/TRBV6-3
length: 14
J: TRBJ1-5
CDR3: ASSPYGERGNQPQH

V: TRBV7-9
length: 13
J: TRBJ2-1
CDR3: ASRPRGITLDEQF

V: TRBV7-3
length: 14
J: TRBJ2-2
CDR3: ASSQTGTGSAGELF

V: TRBV18
length: 12
J: TRBJ2-7
CDR3: ASSPTWGGREQY

V: TRBV24-1
length: 15
J: TRBJ2-1
CDR3: ATSPGLAGRGYNEQF

V: TRBV24-1
length: 11
J: TRBJ2-3
CDR3: ATRDSGVMPQY

V: TRBV3-1/TRBV3-2
length: 12
J: TRBJ2-3
CDR3: ASSHGGGTDTQY

V: TRBV9
length: 13
J: TRBJ1-4
CDR3: ASSGSEQGGEKLF

V: TRBV9
length: 12
J: TRBJ2-5
CDR3: ASSVASGDETQY

V: TRBV28
length: 13
J: TRBJ1-1
CDR3: ASSLPSGLYTEAF

V: TRBV2
length: 13
J: TRBJ1-5
CDR3: ASSAQSHSNQPQH

V: TRBV2
length: 21
J: TRBJ2-1
CDR3: ASTGPWGPRNGTSGRNYNEQF

V: TRBV3-1/TRBV3-2
length: 14
J: TRBJ1-1
CDR3: ASSQDRGRRNTEAF

V: TRBV3-1/TRBV3-2
length: 15
J: TRBJ2-7
CDR3: ASSQDIQRTSGSKQY